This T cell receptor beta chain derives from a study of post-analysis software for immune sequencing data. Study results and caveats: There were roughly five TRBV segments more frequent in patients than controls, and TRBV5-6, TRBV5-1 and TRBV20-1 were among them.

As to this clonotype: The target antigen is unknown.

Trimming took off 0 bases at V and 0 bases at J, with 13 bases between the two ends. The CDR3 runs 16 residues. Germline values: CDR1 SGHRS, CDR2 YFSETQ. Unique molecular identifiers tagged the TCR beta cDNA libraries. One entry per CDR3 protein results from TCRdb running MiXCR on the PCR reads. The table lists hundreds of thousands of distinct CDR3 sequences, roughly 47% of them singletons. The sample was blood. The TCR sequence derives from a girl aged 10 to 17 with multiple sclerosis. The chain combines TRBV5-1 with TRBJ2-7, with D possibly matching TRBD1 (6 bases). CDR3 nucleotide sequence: TGCGCCAGCAGCTTGGGGGGCAGGGGATACTCCTACGAGCAGTACTTC. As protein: CASSLGGRGYSYEQYF.